This TCR beta chain was obtained from a study of human versus mouse CDR3 diversity and MHC coevolution. Germline-derived CDR1 and CDR2 are MNHNY and SVGAGI (reference sequence). After removal of 0 bases from V and 7 bases from J, the junction contained 9 bases not matched to a gene. This CDR3 region has 16 residues. The protocol was immunoSEQ multiplex PCR, while the TCRdb copy is restricted to in-frame clones and leaves out a portion. Among about 77,000 clones listed, approximately 90% were seen once. Sample: naive CD4+ T cells from blood. Subset defined: CD45RO-negative CD62L-positive naive CD4 T cells. The TCR sequence derives from a person aged 25 to 69 in good health. The V and J genes are TRBV6-6 and TRBJ2-1, with 7 bases identical to TRBD2. CDR3 nucleotides: TGTGCCAGCAGTTACTCCCTTGGTGGGGGGGATAATGAGCAGTTCTTC. It encodes CASSYSLGGGDNEQFF.